This T cell receptor (beta chain) was profiled in a study of T cells after yellow fever vaccination. Study summary: When fractions had low cell numbers, they were prepared with SMART-Seq v4 Ultra Low Input.

TCRdb used MiXCR to reprocess the 5' RACE reads, holding one entry per CDR3 protein. The sample yields roughly 340,000 distinct CDR3 sequences, 8.5% to 10% seen once. This material consisted of PBMCs, taken on the day of the first yellow fever vaccination. The source is a man aged 18 to 29 who received the YFV17D yellow fever vaccine.

CDR3 in DNA: TGTGCCAGCAGCTTGGGACTCCCAAGGTGGGAGACCCAGTACTTC. Its translation: CASSLGLPRWETQYF. The chain employs TRBV7-6 and TRBJ2-5; D might be TRBD2 (6 bases). CDR3 size: 15 residues. With 3 bases removed from V and 5 bases from J, the gap between germline ends came to 16 bases. In germline, CDR1 is SGHVS, CDR2 FNYEAQ.